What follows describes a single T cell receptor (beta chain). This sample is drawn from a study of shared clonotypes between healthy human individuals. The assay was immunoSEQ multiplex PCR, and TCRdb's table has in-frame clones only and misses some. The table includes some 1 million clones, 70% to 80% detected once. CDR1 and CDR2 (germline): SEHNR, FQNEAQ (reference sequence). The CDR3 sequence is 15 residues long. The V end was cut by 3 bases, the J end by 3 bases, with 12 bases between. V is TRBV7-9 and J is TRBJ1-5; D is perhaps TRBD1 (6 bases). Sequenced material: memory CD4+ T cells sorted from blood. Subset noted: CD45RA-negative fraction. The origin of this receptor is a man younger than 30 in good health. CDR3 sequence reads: CASSFGGGHNQPQHF. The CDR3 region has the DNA TGTGCCAGCAGCTTCGGGGGGGGCCACAATCAGCCCCAGCATTTT.